A selection of T cell receptor beta chains follows, all from one sample in a study of blood T cell repertoires in COVID-19. The data were produced by immunoSEQ multiplex PCR, yet TCRdb's version contains in-frame clones alone and is incomplete. The data show some 300,000 clones, around 90% seen once. The sequenced sample was PBMCs or T cells enriched from blood (not recorded which). These receptor sequences come from a woman aged 25 to 39 who had recovered from COVID-19. CDR3s include the opening cysteine and the closing phenylalanine or tryptophan. Fields, in order: J gene, V gene, D gene, clone size, CDR3 protein, CDR3 DNA. A D gene is named only where the DNA matches it firmly. A row's size may be missing; if present it is once, few, many or a size class.

TRBJ1-3 | TRBV5-6 | - | once | CASSLPGIYSGNTIYF | TGTGCCAGCAGCTTGCCCGGTATCTACTCTGGAAACACCATATATTTT
TRBJ1-4 | TRBV5-6 | TRBD1 | - | CASSRRQGGGEKLFF | TGTGCCAGCAGCAGGCGACAGGGGGGAGGCGAAAAACTGTTTTTT
TRBJ1-1 | TRBV18 | - | once | CASSPRLNTEAFF | TGTGCCAGCTCACCTCGGTTGAACACTGAAGCTTTCTTT
TRBJ1-3 | TRBV28 | - | - | CASRVQAGNTIYF | TGTGCCAGCAGGGTACAAGCTGGAAACACCATATATTTT
TRBJ1-1 | TRBV24-1 | TRBD1 | - | CATSRTGGANTEAFF | TGTGCCACCAGCCGGACAGGGGGCGCGAACACTGAAGCTTTCTTT
TRBJ1-6 | TRBV2 | - | - | CASSAPAYNSPLHF | TGTGCCAGCAGTGCGCCGGCCTATAATTCACCCCTCCACTTT
TRBJ2-2 | TRBV16 | - | - | CVGGSDTGELFF | TGTGTCGGCGGCAGTGACACCGGGGAGCTGTTTTTT
TRBJ1-2 | TRBV6-5 | - | - | CASSYTRTPVYGYTF | TGTGCCAGCAGTTATACCAGGACACCGGTCTATGGCTACACCTTC
TRBJ1-2 | TRBV3-1/TRBV3-2 | TRBD1 | - | CASWDRDNYGYTF | TGTGCCAGCTGGGACAGGGACAACTATGGCTACACCTTC
TRBJ1-2 | TRBV30 | - | once | CAWSPLYGYGYTF | TGTGCCTGGAGTCCCCTATATGGCTATGGCTACACCTTC
TRBJ2-5 | TRBV14 | TRBD2 | - | CASSQDQRWGGTQYF | TGTGCCAGCAGCCAAGATCAGCGATGGGGGGGGACCCAGTACTTC
TRBJ1-2 | TRBV19 | - | - | CASSISDSYGYTF | TGTGCCAGTAGTATCAGCGACAGCTATGGCTACACCTTC
TRBJ1-2 | TRBV29-1 | TRBD1 | - | CSVEGARGAYGYTF | TGCAGCGTTGAAGGGGCCAGGGGGGCATATGGCTACACCTTC
TRBJ1-3 | TRBV2 | - | - | CASSQLGIDSSGNTIYF | TGTGCCAGCAGTCAATTGGGGATTGACAGCTCTGGAAACACCATATATTTT
TRBJ2-6 | TRBV10-3 | - | - | CAISEGATNVLTF | TGTGCCATCAGTGAGGGGGCCACCAACGTCCTGACTTTC
TRBJ2-3 | TRBV5-4 | - | - | CASSPDRPTGATDTQYF | TGTGCCAGCAGCCCCGACAGGCCCACTGGGGCCACAGATACGCAGTATTTT
TRBJ2-1 | TRBV2 | TRBD2 | once | CASSASGFEQFF | TGTGCCAGCAGTGCTAGCGGGTTCGAGCAGTTCTTC
TRBJ2-5 | TRBV6-5 | - | - | CASSRHREETQYF | TGTGCCAGCAGCCGCCACAGGGAAGAGACCCAGTACTTC
TRBJ2-7 | TRBV13 | - | once | CASSLFRRTNYEQYF | TGTGCCAGCAGCTTATTTCGGAGGACGAACTACGAGCAGTACTTC
TRBJ2-7 | TRBV28 | - | - | CASSFFTGSLGEQYF | TGTGCCAGCAGTTTTTTTACCGGGTCCCTTGGGGAGCAGTACTTC
TRBJ1-4 | TRBV4-3 | - | few | CASSQDRGYPLRF | TGCGCCAGCAGCCAAGATCGGGGGTACCCCCTTCGTTTT
TRBJ1-3 | TRBV28 | - | - | CASTLVRGDTIYF | TGTGCCAGCACCTTAGTCCGGGGGGACACCATATATTTT
TRBJ2-1 | TRBV5-4 | TRBD2 | - | CASSTTSGGSSYNEQFF | TGTGCCAGCAGCACTACTAGCGGGGGGAGCTCCTACAATGAGCAGTTCTTC
TRBJ1-6 | TRBV27 | - | few | CASSLFMGHPNSPLHF | TGTGCCAGCAGTTTATTTATGGGACACCCCAATTCACCCCTCCACTTT
TRBJ2-2 | TRBV27 | TRBD2 | few | CASSLSGLAGGFTGELFF | TGTGCCAGCAGTTTATCCGGACTAGCGGGGGGTTTCACCGGGGAGCTGTTTTTT
TRBJ1-5 | TRBV27 | - | - | CASSPHPGEQPQHF | TGTGCCAGCAGTCCACACCCGGGAGAACAGCCCCAGCATTTT
TRBJ1-1 | TRBV28 | - | - | CASSLYQENTEAFF | TGTGCCAGCAGTTTATACCAGGAGAACACTGAAGCTTTCTTT
TRBJ2-3 | TRBV9 | - | - | CASSVSRAVDTQYF | TGTGCCAGCAGCGTATCCCGCGCCGTGGATACGCAGTATTTT
TRBJ2-7 | TRBV6-5 | TRBD1 | - | CASSWDRGRREQYF | TGTGCCAGCAGTTGGGACAGGGGGCGACGAGAGCAGTACTTC
TRBJ2-1 | TRBV5-1 | - | - | CASSGGPNYNEQFF | TGCGCCAGCAGCGGAGGGCCCAACTACAATGAGCAGTTCTTC
TRBJ2-3 | TRBV5-1 | TRBD2 | - | CASSLGLAGGPGSVADTQYF | TGCGCCAGCAGCTTGGGGTTAGCGGGAGGGCCGGGCTCAGTCGCAGATACGCAGTATTTT
TRBJ1-3 | TRBV19 | - | once | CATGPNSGNTIYF | TGTGCCACTGGGCCAAACTCTGGAAACACCATATATTTT
TRBJ2-7 | TRBV19 | TRBD1 | - | CASSRQGWSYEQYF | TGTGCCAGTAGCCGACAGGGATGGTCCTACGAGCAGTACTTC
TRBJ1-1 | TRBV5-4 | - | - | CASSFGGNTEAFF | TGTGCCAGCAGCTTCGGAGGGAACACTGAAGCTTTCTTT
TRBJ1-2 | TRBV28 | TRBD1 | once | CASRYDRGYGYTF | TGTGCCAGCAGATACGACAGGGGCTATGGCTACACCTTC
TRBJ2-5 | TRBV9 | - | - | CAMRRAVAKTQYF | TGTGCCATGCGGAGGGCGGTAGCAAAGACCCAGTACTTC
TRBJ1-6 | TRBV2 | - | - | CATRVRVFGSPLHF | TGTGCCACCAGAGTCCGGGTTTTCGGTTCACCCCTCCACTTT
TRBJ1-6 | TRBV10-1 | - | - | CASSDWRGPRANNSPLHF | TGCGCCAGCAGTGACTGGCGGGGACCCAGGGCAAATAATTCACCCCTCCACTTT
TRBJ1-2 | TRBV28 | - | - | CASSFMQGRPLEGYTF | TGTGCCAGCAGTTTTATGCAGGGGCGGCCTCTGGAAGGCTACACCTTC
TRBJ2-7 | TRBV7-2 | - | - | CASSSRMSGGEQYF | TGTGCCAGCAGCTCCCGGATGTCCGGGGGCGAGCAGTACTTC
TRBJ2-3 | TRBV7-3 | TRBD1 | - | CASSSTGGADTQYF | TGTGCCAGCAGCTCGACAGGGGGAGCAGATACGCAGTATTTT
TRBJ1-2 | TRBV5-1 | TRBD1 | few | CASSFTGGAGYGYTF | TGCGCCAGCAGCTTTACAGGGGGCGCCGGCTATGGCTACACCTTC
TRBJ2-2 | TRBV2 | - | - | CASSEETFTGELFF | TGTGCCAGCAGTGAAGAGACTTTCACCGGGGAGCTGTTTTTT
TRBJ2-4 | TRBV2 | TRBD1 | many | CASRTTGIIQYF | TGTGCCAGCAGGACGACAGGGATCATTCAGTACTTC
TRBJ2-3 | TRBV19 | - | - | CASSPFGGTDTQYF | TGTGCCAGTAGTCCTTTCGGAGGCACAGATACGCAGTATTTT
TRBJ2-1 | TRBV7-2 | TRBD2 | few | CASSLTPGTSYNEQFF | TGTGCCAGCAGCTTAACCCCTGGGACTAGTTACAATGAGCAGTTCTTC
TRBJ2-3 | TRBV4-2 | TRBD2 | - | CASSQDRLAGGIFDTQYF | TGTGCCAGCAGCCAAGATCGGCTAGCGGGAGGGATATTTGATACGCAGTATTTT
TRBJ1-5 | TRBV19 | - | - | CASSIGGQPQHF | TGTGCCAGTAGTATAGGCGGGCAGCCCCAGCATTTT
TRBJ1-3 | TRBV10-2 | - | - | CASSDPDSLNTIYF | TGCGCCAGCAGTGACCCGGACAGCTTAAACACCATATATTTT
TRBJ1-2 | TRBV24-1 | - | few | CASRPNGENYGYTF | TGTGCCAGTCGGCCCAACGGGGAGAACTATGGCTACACCTTC
TRBJ2-7 | TRBV11-3 | - | - | CASSLRSTGAHEQYF | TGTGCCAGCAGCTTACGTTCTACAGGTGCGCACGAGCAGTACTTC
TRBJ1-5 | TRBV5-1 | - | - | CASSLSGGGQPQHF | TGCGCCAGCAGCTTGAGCGGGGGAGGTCAGCCCCAGCATTTT
TRBJ1-1 | TRBV27 | - | - | CASSRDSEAFF | TGTGCCAGCAGCCGGGATTCTGAAGCTTTCTTT
TRBJ1-2 | TRBV14 | TRBD1 | - | CASSHTGTGMNGYTF | TGTGCCAGCAGCCACACCGGGACAGGAATGAATGGCTACACCTTC
TRBJ2-7 | TRBV3-1/TRBV3-2 | - | - | CASSPQRDEQYF | TGTGCCAGCAGCCCCCAGAGGGACGAGCAGTACTTC
TRBJ2-1 | TRBV12-3/TRBV12-4 | - | - | CASSYDNEQFF | TGTGCCAGCAGCTATGACAATGAGCAGTTCTTC
TRBJ2-7 | TRBV5-1 | TRBD1 | - | CASSQGQGYYEQYF | TGCGCCAGCAGCCAAGGACAGGGCTACTACGAGCAGTACTTC